Shown below are 11 T cell receptor beta chains from a single sample sequenced in a study of vaccination and CD4 T cells after COVID-19. Their specific antigens are unknown. Treatment in this sample: approximately nine-day PBMC culture with coronavirus spike peptide pools or control peptides (ViraFEST assay). The Oncomine TCR Beta short-read assay was applied to DNA of cultured CD4+ T cells. From the PCR reads, TCRdb called clonotypes with MiXCR, one entry per CDR3 protein. The sample has approximately 19,000 distinct CDR3 sequences, 51% seen once. Sequences were derived from CD4+ T cells from blood, cultured in vitro, sampled before SARS-CoV-2 vaccination. Receptors originate from a human donor who had recovered from COVID-19.

Concerning this clonotype itself: No DNA is shown, since the ends of the CDR3 on it are uncertain; the CDR3 is the one TCRdb lists. This chain links TRBV6-5 with TRBJ2-7; TRBD2 is the table's D call and was not checked against the DNA. From its first to its last residue, the CDR3 has 15 amino acids. Germline CDR1 MNHEY, CDR2 SVGAGI. CDR3 protein: CASSSSTSGRLKQYF.

The chain combines TRBV20-1 with TRBJ1-6, with TRBD1 matching over 7 bases. The germline V gene encodes CDR1 DFQATT and CDR2 SNEGSKA (reference sequence). Losses at the gene ends were 0 bases for V and 1 base for J; bases not matched to a gene: 9. CDR3 length equals 18 residues. CDR3 nucleotides: TGCAGTGCTAGAGACCCTGTACAGGGGAGTTCCTATAATTCACCCCTCCACTTT. It encodes CSARDPVQGSSYNSPLHF.

This rearrangement joins TRBV7-9 to TRBJ2-1; 11 bases are a match to TRBD2. Trimming at V came to 3 bases and at J to 8 bases, leaving 6 bases not matched to a gene. Germline V gives CDR1 SEHNR, CDR2 FQNEAQ (reference sequence). This CDR3 is 15 amino acids long. The chain's CDR3 is CASSFVLAGGDEQFF. CDR3 DNA: TGTGCCAGCAGCTTTGTGCTAGCGGGAGGCGATGAGCAGTTCTTC.

The table lists this clonotype with a few counts. This sequence joins TRBV12-3 or TRBV12-4 and TRBJ2-3; D is unclear. The CDR3 contains 12 residues. V was trimmed by 3 bases and J by 3 bases, leaving 4 bases between them. CDR3 bases: TGTGCCAGCAGTTTCTCTACAGATACGCAGTATTTT. As protein: CASSFSTDTQYF.

CDR3 residues: CASTRLAGTDTQYF. CDR3 in DNA: TGTGCCAGCACGCGCCTAGCGGGGACAGATACGCAGTATTTT. The V gene is TRBV6-1, the J gene TRBJ2-3; 9 bases agree with TRBD2. Losses at the gene ends were 7 bases for V and 3 bases for J; bases not matched to a gene: 5. Germline V lookup: CDR1 MNHNS, CDR2 SASEGT. The CDR3 length is 14 residues.

This rearrangement joins TRBV7-8 to TRBJ1-5, with a tentative D call TRBD1 (5 bases). Trimming took off 0 bases at V and 9 bases at J, with 15 bases between the two ends. The CDR3 length is 15 residues. Per the germline V gene, CDR1 is SGHVS and CDR2 is FQNEAQ. CDR3 nucleotides: TGTGCCAGCAGCTTAGCTAGGGGTCGTGAGCCGCCCCAGCATTTT. Translated, it gives CASSLARGREPPQHF.

This clonotype showed up just a few times. The V call is TRBV6-1, the J call TRBJ1-2, with a tentative D call TRBD1 (5 bases). This CDR3 spans 14 amino acids. V was clipped by 6 bases and J by 6 bases, with 17 bases between them. The germline gives CDR1 MNHNS, CDR2 SASEGT. The CDR3 bases are TGTGCCAGCAGAGGAAGGACACGATCGGATGGCTACACCTTC. Translating it yields CASRGRTRSDGYTF.

The J gene is TRBJ1-6, the V gene TRBV7-3; the D is unclear. This CDR3 has 13 residues. The ends were cut back, 2 bases at V and 9 bases at J, with 8 bases in the middle. CDR1 and CDR2 from the germline V gene are SGHTA and FQGTGA. The CDR3 here is CASSLVNGSPLHF. CDR3 DNA sequence: TGTGCCAGCAGCTTAGTCAACGGTTCACCCCTCCACTTT.

The chain has TRBV12-3 or TRBV12-4 and TRBJ1-5; a weak D match, TRBD1 (5 bases). The CDR3 totals 14 residues. Trimming took off 3 bases at V and 6 bases at J, with 12 bases between the two ends. CDR3 sequence: CASSFNGAVQPQHF. The CDR3 nucleotides are TGTGCCAGCAGTTTCAACGGGGCCGTTCAGCCCCAGCATTTT.

The CDR3 loop is CASSLSRGMNTEAFF. The CDR3 DNA reads as TGTGCCAGCAGTCTCAGTCGGGGGATGAACACTGAAGCTTTCTTT. The rearrangement uses TRBV27 and TRBJ1-1; D perhaps matches TRBD1 (5 bases). The germline V gene has CDR1 MNHEY and CDR2 SMNVEV (reference sequence). V was shortened by 5 bases and J by 0 bases, with 13 bases between the two germline ends. This CDR3 has 15 residues.

V is TRBV2 and J is TRBJ2-2; D possibly corresponds to TRBD1 (6 bases). CDR1 and CDR2 from the germline V gene are SNHLY and FYNNEI. Trimming stripped 3 bases from V and 6 bases from J, with 14 bases between. This CDR3 comprises 15 residues. CDR3 nucleotide sequence: TGTGCCAGCAGTGACAGGGGATTGATCGCCGGGGAGCTGTTTTTT. This sequence encodes CASSDRGLIAGELFF.